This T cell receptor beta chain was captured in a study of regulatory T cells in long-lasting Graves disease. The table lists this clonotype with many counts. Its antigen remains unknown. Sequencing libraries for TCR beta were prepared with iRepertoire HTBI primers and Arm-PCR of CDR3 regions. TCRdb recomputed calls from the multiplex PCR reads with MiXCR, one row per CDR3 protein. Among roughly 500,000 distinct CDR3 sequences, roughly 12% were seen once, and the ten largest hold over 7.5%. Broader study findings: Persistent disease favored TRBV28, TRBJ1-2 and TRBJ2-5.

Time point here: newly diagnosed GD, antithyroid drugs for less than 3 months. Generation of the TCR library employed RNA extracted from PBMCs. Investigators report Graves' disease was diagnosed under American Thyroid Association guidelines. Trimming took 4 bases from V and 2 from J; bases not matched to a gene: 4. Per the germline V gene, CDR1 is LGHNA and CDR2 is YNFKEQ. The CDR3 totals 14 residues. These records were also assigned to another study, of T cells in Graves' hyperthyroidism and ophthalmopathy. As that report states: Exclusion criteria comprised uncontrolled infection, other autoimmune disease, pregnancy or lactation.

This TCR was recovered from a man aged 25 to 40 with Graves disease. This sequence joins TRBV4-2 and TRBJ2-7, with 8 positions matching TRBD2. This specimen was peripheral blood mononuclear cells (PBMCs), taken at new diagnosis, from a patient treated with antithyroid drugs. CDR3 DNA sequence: TGTGCCAGCAGCCTTACTAGCGGACCCTACGAGCAGTACTTC. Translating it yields CASSLTSGPYEQYF.